Included here is one T cell receptor beta chain sequence, with context. As yet, its antigen is unknown. Data came from immunoSEQ multiplex PCR; TCRdb stores just in-frame clones and leaves some out. Among 14,000 to 15,000 clones listed, 80% were seen once. This CDR3 has 17 residues. Germline V gene lookup returns CDR1 LGHNA and CDR2 YNFKEQ. V shed 4 bases and J 1 base; nucleotides not matched to a gene: 2. This record belongs to a study of OX40 agonist ivuxolimab in advanced cancers. Whole-study results and caveats: Blood T cells, both CD4+ and CD8+, expanded clonally by week 6 at 0.1 to 3.0 mg/kg. Nonresponders included some who also had low normalized T-cell clonal expansion.

The sequenced sample was CD4+ or CD8+ T cells sorted from blood, obtained in a trial of the OX40 agonist ivuxolimab. This TCR was recovered from an adult with an advanced solid tumor such as melanoma, head and neck, liver or kidney cancer. The chain links TRBV4-2 to TRBJ2-2; 14 positions match TRBD2. CDR3 protein: CASSLGLAGVNTGELFF. The CDR3 nucleotides are TGTGCCAGCAGCCTGGGACTAGCGGGGGTGAACACCGGGGAGCTGTTTTTT.